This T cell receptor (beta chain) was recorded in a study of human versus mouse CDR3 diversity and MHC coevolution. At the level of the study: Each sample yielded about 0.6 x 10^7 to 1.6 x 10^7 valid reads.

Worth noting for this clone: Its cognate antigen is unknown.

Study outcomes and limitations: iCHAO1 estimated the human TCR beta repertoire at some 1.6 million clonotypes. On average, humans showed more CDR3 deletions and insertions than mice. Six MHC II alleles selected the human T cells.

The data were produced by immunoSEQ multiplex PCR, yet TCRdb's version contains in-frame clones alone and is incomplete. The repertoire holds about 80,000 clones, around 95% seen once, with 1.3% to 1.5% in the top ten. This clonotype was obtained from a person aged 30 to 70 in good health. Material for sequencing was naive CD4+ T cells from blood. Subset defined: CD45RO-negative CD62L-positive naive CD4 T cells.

This CDR3 reads CATTGGANNSPLHF. The CDR3 bases are TGTGCCACTACAGGGGGCGCGAATAATTCACCCCTCCACTTT. The V call is TRBV19, the J call TRBJ1-6, with 9 bases identical to TRBD1. The CDR3 has 14 amino acids. The germline gives CDR1 LNHDA, CDR2 SQIVND (reference sequence). V dropped 10 bases and J dropped 5; count of bases not matched to a gene: 6. Full variable domain (rest looked up from reference TRBV19 and TRBJ1-6): DGGITQSPKYLFRKEGQNVTLSCEQNLNHDAMYWYRQDPGQGLRLIYYSQIVNDFQKGDIAEGYSVSREKKESFPLTVTSAQKNPTAFYLCATTGGANNSPLHFGNGTRLTVT.